The sequence of this TCR beta chain was determined in a study of T cell changes during pregnancy in multiple sclerosis. V gave up 7 bases and J gave up 0 bases, with 15 bases separating them. The CDR3 is made up of 15 amino acids. The germline gives CDR1 SNHLY, CDR2 FYNNEI. Some clones are missing from TCRdb's copy, which holds only in-frame ones; the method was immunoSEQ multiplex PCR. The sample yields about 92,000 clones, over 80% seen once. This chain uses TRBV2 with TRBJ2-5; TRBD2 is a possible D gene (5 bases). The sample was peripheral blood, taken in the first trimester of pregnancy. The source of this sequence is a female donor with multiple sclerosis, enrolled in a pregnancy study. CDR3 in amino acids: CASNQRLDYQETQYF. DNA of the CDR3: TGTGCCAGCAACCAACGACTGGACTACCAAGAGACCCAGTACTTC.